These 31 T cell receptor beta chains were sequenced from one sample in a study of cytomegalovirus exposure and HLA in healthy donors. The PCR used 60 Vbeta and 13 Jbeta primers. The method was immunoSEQ multiplex PCR; TCRdb's version includes in-frame clones alone and lacks a portion of them. The table lists around 120,000 clones, roughly 79% of them singletons. The specimen was PBMCs. The source of these receptors is a woman younger than 35 in good health and CMV-seronegative.

The chain is built from TRBV30 and TRBJ2-5; perhaps TRBD1 as D (5 bases). The CDR3 has 14 amino acids. Germline V gene data show CDR1 as GTSNPN and CDR2 as SVGIG (reference sequence). Deletions cut 5 bases from V and 1 base from J, with 14 bases between. This CDR3 reads CAWLSPGSQETQYF. The CDR3 region has the DNA TGTGCCTGGCTATCCCCAGGGTCCCAAGAGACCCAGTACTTC.

In its sample, this clone was seen a few times. The V call is TRBV5-4, the J call TRBJ1-4, with 7 bases that match TRBD1. Germline assignment: CDR1 SGHNT and CDR2 YYREEE (reference sequence). With 5 bases clipped from V and 0 bases from J, the junction kept 7 bases outside the gene matches. The CDR3 length is 16 residues. For the CDR3, the DNA is TGTGCCAGCAGGCAACACAGGGGAGCAACTAATGAAAAACTGTTTTTT. Translating it yields CASRQHRGATNEKLFF.

This clone has more than one count but fewer than ten. V and J are TRBV2 and TRBJ2-5; 7 bases fit TRBD1. The trim removed 0 bases at V and 5 bases at J, leaving 6 bases unmatched. This CDR3 is 15 amino acids long. Germline CDR1 reads SNHLY; CDR2 reads FYNNEI. CDR3 coding DNA: TGTGCCAGCAGTGAAGCGACAGGGATAGGGGAGACCCAGTACTTC. Translating gives CASSEATGIGETQYF. The full variable domain, rest sourced from reference TRBV2 and TRBJ2-5, is EPEVTQTPSHQVTQMGQEVILRCVPISNHLYFYWYRQILGQKVEFLVSFYNNEISEKSEIFDDQFSVERPDGSNFTLKIRSTKLEDSAMYFCASSEATGIGETQYFGPGTRLLVL.

This chain connects TRBV6-1 to TRBJ2-3, with D possibly being TRBD1 (5 bases). CDR3 size: 16 residues. V lost 4 bases and J 0 bases, leaving 14 bases between the germline ends. The germline V gene has CDR1 MNHNS and CDR2 SASEGT. The CDR3 loop reads CASSARAGFSTDTQYF. For the CDR3, the DNA is TGTGCCAGCAGTGCCCGGGCAGGGTTTAGCACAGATACGCAGTATTTT.

The table lists this clone with a few counts. The CDR3 is CASSLADSSTDTQYF. The DNA for the CDR3 is TGTGCCAGCAGTCTAGCGGACTCCAGCACAGATACGCAGTATTTT. The gene calls are TRBV5-5 and TRBJ2-3, with 7 positions matching TRBD2. The ends lost 5 bases at V and 0 bases at J; junction bases unmatched: 6. The CDR3 covers 15 residues. Germline CDR1 and CDR2: SGHKS and YYEKEE (reference sequence).

This clone was counted once. The rearrangement joins TRBV18 to TRBJ1-5; 9 bases map to TRBD1. CDR3 length: 16 amino acids. The V gene's germline CDR1 is KGHSH and CDR2 LQKENI. The ends lost 4 bases at V and 5 bases at J; junction bases unmatched: 9. This CDR3 is CASSQSDRGGYQPQHF. The DNA for the CDR3 is TGTGCCAGCTCACAATCGGACAGGGGAGGGTATCAGCCCCAGCATTTT.

This clone was detected a few times. V usage is TRBV12-1 and J usage is TRBJ2-7; the table's D call of TRBD2 was not tested on the DNA. TRBV12-1 is a pseudogene segment. The CDR3 is 15 amino acids. CDR3 region: CASSVSTGSTYEQYF. For the CDR3, the DNA is TGTGCCAGCAGCGTATCGACCGGGAGCACCTACGAGCAGTACTTC.

J is TRBJ1-2 and V is TRBV7-9, with D perhaps matching TRBD1 (5 bases). Germline CDR1 and CDR2: SEHNR and FQNEAQ (reference sequence). V lost 3 bases to trimming and J lost 8 bases, with 25 bases between them. The CDR3 sequence is 17 residues long. As DNA, the CDR3 is TGTGCCAGCAGCTTGGCAAGTGGAGGGGTCTTCCCGCGCGGCTACACCTTC. Residues: CASSLASGGVFPRGYTF.

The chain has TRBV19 and TRBJ2-7, with 7 bases that match TRBD1. Trimming removed 4 bases from V and 0 bases from J; junction bases left unmatched: 3. Germline assignment: CDR1 LNHDA and CDR2 SQIVND (reference sequence). CDR3 length: 14 amino acids. CDR3 coding DNA: TGTGCCAGTAGTAGACAGGGAAGCTCCTACGAGCAGTACTTC. Its translation: CASSRQGSSYEQYF.

The chain is built from TRBV5-1 and TRBJ1-5, with 9 bases fitting TRBD1. J was trimmed by 2 bases and V by 7 bases; bases with no gene match: 7. The CDR3 has 15 amino acids. Per the germline V gene, CDR1 is SGHRS and CDR2 is YFSETQ. The CDR3 region has the DNA TGCGCCAGCCGATTGGGACAGGGAGGCAATCAGCCCCAGCATTTT. This gives the protein CASRLGQGGNQPQHF. Variable domain in full (rest from reference TRBV5-1 and TRBJ1-5): KAGVTQTPRYLIKTRGQQVTLSCSPISGHRSVSWYQQTPGQGLQFLFEYFSETQRNKGNFPGRFSGRQFSNSRSEMNVSTLELGDSALYLCASRLGQGGNQPQHFGDGTRLSIL.

This clone was counted once. V gene TRBV5-1 combines with J gene TRBJ1-1; D gene ambiguous. The CDR3 consists of 13 residues. The V end was cut by 1 base, the J end by 2 bases, with 6 bases between. Germline CDR1 is SGHRS and CDR2 is YFSETQ. CDR3 sequence: CASSLIINTEAFF. Here the CDR3 DNA reads TGCGCCAGCAGCTTGATAATCAACACTGAAGCTTTCTTT.

The chain couples TRBV6-1 to TRBJ2-3; 9 bases align to TRBD1. J lost 7 bases, V lost 4 bases, and 3 bases had no gene match. Germline V gene data show CDR1 as MNHNS and CDR2 as SASEGT. The CDR3 runs 13 residues. CDR3 sequence: CASSGDRGNTQYF. The CDR3 coding sequence is TGTGCCAGCAGTGGAGACAGGGGGAATACGCAGTATTTT.

The V call is TRBV2, the J call TRBJ1-5, with D perhaps matching TRBD1 (5 bases). Germline CDR1 is SNHLY and CDR2 is FYNNEI. The ends were cut back, 5 bases at V and 4 bases at J, with 15 bases in the middle. This CDR3 contains 15 residues. The CDR3 DNA is TGTGCCAGCAGTTCAGGACGACAGATTAATCAGCCCCAGCATTTT. It encodes CASSSGRQINQPQHF.

This clone occurred a few times. The rearrangement uses TRBV7-2 and TRBJ2-7; unclear D gene. Germline V lookup: CDR1 SGHTA, CDR2 FQGNSA. V dropped 0 bases and J dropped 4 bases, with 13 bases sitting between them. The CDR3 is 15 amino acids. The CDR3: CASSLAASANYEQYF. CDR3 coding DNA: TGTGCCAGCAGCTTAGCCGCGAGCGCAAATTACGAGCAGTACTTC. The entire variable domain, with the rest obtained from reference TRBV7-2 and TRBJ2-7, is as follows: GAGVSQSPSNKVTEKGKDVELRCDPISGHTALYWYRQSLGQGLEFLIYFQGNSAPDKSGLPSDRFSAERTGGSVSTLTIQRTQQEDSAVYLCASSLAASANYEQYFGPGTRLTVT.

The rearrangement uses TRBV2 and TRBJ2-5; the D is unclear. Trimming stripped 5 bases from V and 5 bases from J, with 15 bases between. This CDR3 is built from 14 residues. Germline CDR1 is SNHLY and CDR2 is FYNNEI. The CDR3 loop reads CASSPGRPEETQYF. Written as DNA, the CDR3 is TGTGCCAGCAGTCCCGGTCGACCGGAGGAGACCCAGTACTTC.

CDR3 region: CASSSSGGRGGPQETQYF. The DNA of the CDR3 is TGCGCCAGCAGTTCATCCGGGGGGCGGGGAGGTCCTCAAGAGACCCAGTACTTC. The rearrangement links TRBV5-1 to TRBJ2-5, with D possibly matching TRBD2 (7 bases). Trimming took 5 bases from V and 2 from J, leaving 25 bases between them. The CDR3 loop spans 18 amino acids. Looked up from germline, CDR1 is SGHRS and CDR2 is YFSETQ.

The J gene is TRBJ2-3, the V gene TRBV4-2; D is undetermined. The V gene's germline CDR1 is LGHNA and CDR2 YNFKEQ. The V end was cut by 4 bases, the J end by 2 bases, with 10 bases between. This CDR3 spans 14 amino acids. CDR3 DNA sequence: TGTGCCAGCAGCCCACATGAATTCACAGATACGCAGTATTTT. It yields the protein CASSPHEFTDTQYF.

The chain joins TRBV5-4 to TRBJ2-5; 7 bases match TRBD2. The V gene end was trimmed by 3 bases and the J gene end by 5 bases; junction bases not matched to a gene: 7. The germline V gene encodes CDR1 SGHNT and CDR2 YYREEE (reference sequence). The CDR3 is 14 residues long. The CDR3 here is CASSYSGGEETQYF. Written as DNA, the CDR3 is TGTGCCAGCAGCTATTCGGGGGGAGAGGAGACCCAGTACTTC.

The chain combines TRBV7-9 with TRBJ2-7, with 7 nucleotides matching TRBD2. This CDR3 comprises 14 residues. Germline V CDR1 and CDR2: SEHNR, FQNEAQ (reference sequence). V was pared by 5 bases and J by 5 bases, with 9 bases of the junction left unmatched. This CDR3 is CASSRVVGLDEQYF. CDR3 DNA sequence: TGTGCCAGCAGCCGAGTAGTTGGACTAGACGAGCAGTACTTC.

This rearrangement joins TRBV9 to TRBJ2-1; D is possibly TRBD1 (5 bases). The CDR3 spans 15 residues. V lost 0 bases and J 2 bases, leaving 9 bases between the germline ends. Germline V gene lookup returns CDR1 SGDLS and CDR2 YYNGEE. The CDR3 bases are TGTGCCAGCAGCGTAGGTAGGGGAACCTACAATGAGCAGTTCTTC. Translating it yields CASSVGRGTYNEQFF.

Written as DNA, the CDR3 is TGTGCCAGCAGCTTAGTCCGGACAGACGTTATGAACACTGAAGCTTTCTTT. Its protein is CASSLVRTDVMNTEAFF. The chain has TRBV11-3 and TRBJ1-1; weak D call: TRBD1 (6 bases). The germline V gene has CDR1 SGHNT and CDR2 YENEEA. The CDR3 has 17 residues. Trimming stripped 1 base from V and 0 bases from J, with 15 bases between.

The rearrangement uses TRBV19 and TRBJ1-6, with 10 bases matching TRBD1. V trimming: 3 bases; J trimming: 12 bases; junction bases outside the gene matches: 8. CDR1 and CDR2 from the germline V gene are LNHDA and SQIVND (reference sequence). CDR3 length equals 15 residues. The CDR3 loop is CASSISDRGILPLHF. The CDR3 nucleotides are TGTGCCAGTAGTATTTCGGACAGGGGGATCTTACCCCTCCACTTT. Based on the CDR3 plus reference TRBV19 and TRBJ1-6, the full variable domain is DGGITQSPKYLFRKEGQNVTLSCEQNLNHDAMYWYRQDPGQGLRLIYYSQIVNDFQKGDIAEGYSVSREKKESFPLTVTSAQKNPTAFYLCASSISDRGILPLHFGNGTRLTVT.

This sequence joins TRBV6-6 and TRBJ1-1; D remains ambiguous. The CDR3 extends over 15 amino acids. The germline gives CDR1 MNHNY, CDR2 SVGAGI (reference sequence). Trimming left V 6 bases short and J 1 base short, with 15 bases between. CDR3 region: CASSPQTHANTEAFF. The CDR3 nucleotides are TGTGCCAGCAGCCCACAGACACACGCGAACACTGAAGCTTTCTTT.

The chain combines TRBV28 with TRBJ1-6; D call uncertain. The CDR3 runs to 14 residues. Germline CDR1 reads MDHEN; CDR2 reads SYDVKM. V dropped 5 bases and J dropped 3 bases, with 8 bases sitting between them. Here the CDR3 DNA reads TGTGCCAGCAGTATAGTAATCTATAATTCACCCCTCCACTTT. Amino acids: CASSIVIYNSPLHF.

The chain combines TRBV6-1 with TRBJ1-4; the D is unclear. This CDR3 is 16 amino acids long. Trimming removed 3 bases at V and 0 bases at J, with 11 bases between. CDR1 and CDR2 (germline): MNHNS, SASEGT. This CDR3 is CASSDVVRTTNEKLFF. The DNA for the CDR3 is TGTGCCAGCAGTGATGTCGTCAGGACAACTAATGAAAAACTGTTTTTT.

This clone was detected once. The chain couples TRBV5-1 to TRBJ1-2; TRBD1 aligns across 12 bases. The CDR3 spans 18 residues. The junction had 12 bases not matched to a gene; V was cut back by 4 bases and J by 2 bases. CDR1 and CDR2 (germline): SGHRS, YFSETQ. The CDR3 is CASSPQSLGQGANYGYTF. CDR3 bases: TGCGCCAGCAGCCCCCAATCGTTGGGACAGGGGGCGAACTATGGCTACACCTTC.

This chain links TRBV30 with TRBJ1-1, with 9 bases lining up with TRBD1. V trimming: 4 bases; J trimming: 0 bases; junction bases outside the gene matches: 6. Germline V gene data show CDR1 as GTSNPN and CDR2 as SVGIG (reference sequence). The CDR3 spans 15 residues. This CDR3 is CAWTRRDRVNTEAFF. In DNA, the CDR3 is TGTGCCTGGACCCGAAGGGACAGGGTGAACACTGAAGCTTTCTTT.

The chain employs TRBV6-5 and TRBJ1-6; TRBD1 matches 8 bases. The CDR3 loop spans 16 amino acids. Germline CDR1 reads MNHEY; CDR2 reads SVGAGI. After removal of 1 base from V and 7 bases from J, the junction contained 6 bases not matched to a gene. In nucleotides, the CDR3 is TGTGCCAGCAGTTACTTCCCCACAGGGGGGAATTCACCCCTCCACTTT. Protein sequence: CASSYFPTGGNSPLHF.

J is TRBJ2-7 and V is TRBV4-2, with D possibly being TRBD1 (6 bases). Looked up from germline, CDR1 is LGHNA and CDR2 is YNFKEQ. The V and J ends lost 1 base and 7 bases respectively, with 14 bases between them. The CDR3 consists of 14 residues. CDR3 in amino acids: CASSQAYQGQEQYF. The CDR3 coding sequence is TGTGCCAGCAGCCAAGCATACCAGGGGCAAGAGCAGTACTTC.

V usage is TRBV7-3 and J usage is TRBJ2-3; 9 bases match TRBD2. The V gene end was trimmed by 5 bases and the J gene end by 4 bases; junction bases not matched to a gene: 4. This CDR3 spans 14 amino acids. In germline, CDR1 is SGHTA, CDR2 FQGTGA. In DNA form, the CDR3 reads TGTGCCAGCAGCGTGACTAGCGGATCAGATACGCAGTATTTT. It translates to CASSVTSGSDTQYF.

The chain couples TRBV4-1 to TRBJ1-1; TRBD1 matches at 7 bases. The V gene end was trimmed by 3 bases and the J gene end by 4 bases; junction bases not matched to a gene: 8. This CDR3 has 15 amino acids. Germline-derived CDR1 and CDR2 are MGHRA and YSYEKL. This chain's CDR3 is CASSQGQFTATEAFF. The CDR3 region has the DNA TGCGCCAGCAGCCAGGGACAGTTCACTGCCACTGAAGCTTTCTTT.